This T cell receptor (beta chain) was recorded in a study of T cell changes during pregnancy in multiple sclerosis. Repertoires were generated with immunoSEQ multiplex PCR, while TCRdb's copy carries only in-frame clones and drops some. This table has roughly 86,000 clones, around 94% appearing once. The CDR3 is 13 residues long. Trimming took 5 bases from V and 4 from J; bases not matched to a gene: 2. The germline gives CDR1 SGHNT, CDR2 YENEEA. The receptor was derived from a female donor with multiple sclerosis, enrolled in a pregnancy study. Sample: peripheral blood, taken in the first trimester of pregnancy. The rearrangement uses TRBV11-3 and TRBJ2-5; 9 bases align to TRBD1. This CDR3 reads CASSGTGRETQYF. For the CDR3, the DNA is TGTGCCAGCAGCGGGACAGGGAGAGAGACCCAGTACTTC.